These 4 T cell receptor beta chains were sequenced from one sample in a study of shared clonotypes between healthy human individuals. Naive CD8 cells, CD45RO-negative and positively selected for CCR7, excluded terminally differentiated effector memory CD45RA+ cells. Sequencing used immunoSEQ multiplex PCR; TCRdb keeps in-frame clones, though not all of them. The sample lists some 2 million clones; about 95% were seen once. Sequenced: naive CD8+ T cells sorted from blood. The receptors were gathered from a man aged 18 to 30 in good health.

This chain links TRBV7-2 with TRBJ2-7; TRBD1 or TRBD2 may be the D gene (6 bases each). Trimming took 1 base from V and 1 from J, leaving 11 bases between them. Germline CDR1 reads SGHTA; CDR2 reads FQGNSA. The CDR3 has 15 residues. CDR3 in amino acids: CASSLVGGPSYEQYF. Here the CDR3 DNA reads TGTGCCAGCAGCTTAGTGGGGGGCCCTTCCTACGAGCAGTACTTC.

This clone was picked up one time. The rearrangement links TRBV29-1 to TRBJ2-1; perhaps TRBD1 as D (5 bases). This CDR3 contains 15 residues. V lost 3 bases and J lost 2, with 14 bases in between. The germline V gene has CDR1 SQVTM and CDR2 ANQGSEA. The CDR3 region is CSVEAPDTAYNEQFF. In DNA, the CDR3 is TGCAGCGTTGAGGCCCCGGACACCGCCTACAATGAGCAGTTCTTC.

This clone appeared a single time. This chain uses TRBV6-1 with TRBJ2-7, with 7 bases aligning to TRBD1. After removal of 2 bases from V and 2 bases from J, the junction contained 6 bases not matched to a gene. The CDR3 has 15 amino acids. Germline loops: CDR1 MNHNS, CDR2 SASEGT. The CDR3 sequence is CASSEKGDSTYEQYF. CDR3 nucleotide sequence: TGTGCCAGCAGTGAAAAGGGGGACAGTACCTACGAGCAGTACTTC.

The V and J genes are TRBV7-9 and TRBJ1-2; TRBD1 agrees at 7 bases. J was trimmed by 4 bases and V by 4 bases; bases with no gene match: 6. This CDR3 region has 14 residues. The germline CDR1 and CDR2 sequences are SEHNR and FQNEAQ (reference sequence). The CDR3 DNA reads TGTGCCAGCAGCTACACGACAGGGTTCTATGGCTACACCTTC. It codes for CASSYTTGFYGYTF.